This T cell receptor (beta chain) was found in a study of cytomegalovirus exposure and HLA in healthy donors. Study context: The approximately 110 validation repertoires used the same platform as the 550 to 750 first-cohort repertoires, a later analysis reported.

Remarks on this clone: The antigen is unknown.

Findings of the study overall: Investigators reported about 160 TCR beta chains as tied to cytomegalovirus. In vitro assays verified that a few CMV-associated chains recognized CMV antigens specifically.

Some clones are missing from TCRdb's copy, which holds only in-frame ones; the method was immunoSEQ multiplex PCR. This table holds 220,000 or so clones, about nine tenths found once. Trimming cost V 0 bases and J 0 bases, with 9 bases left between them. CDR1 MGHRA and CDR2 YSYEKL come from the germline V gene. The CDR3 loop spans 16 amino acids. The sequence was collected from a woman aged 18 to 35 in good health and CMV-seronegative. V usage is TRBV4-1 and J usage is TRBJ1-3; D might be TRBD1 (5 bases). The material sequenced was PBMCs. This chain's CDR3 is CASSQEGGGSGNTIYF. The CDR3 nucleotides are TGCGCCAGCAGCCAAGAAGGCGGGGGCTCTGGAAACACCATATATTTT.